This T cell receptor beta chain was captured by sequencing in a study of beta chain features in type 1 diabetes (dated 2018 in TCRdb). Study-level background: No differences in mean age, gender distribution, total cell number or subset yield were found between patients and healthy donors. Across all samples, 90 million to 130 million sorted cells were examined, and cell number per subset correlated strongly with RNA yield. In the study, recently diagnosed type 1 diabetes patients and matched healthy donors were compared on the TCRB repertoires of their sorted circulating CD4+ T cell subsets. Whereas all 28 donors provided naive and central memory subsets, regulatory and stem cell-like memory subsets were isolated from just 8 patients and roughly 8 healthy donors. What the study reported, not specific to this receptor: Only small numbers of individuals were included in the HLA sub-analyses, which left unresolved whether HLA type had any influence on TCRB rearrangement. Because cDNA was sequenced instead of genomic DNA, highly expressing activated cells could be over-represented, though the groups showed no difference in activation or CD3 levels. At VDJ recombination sites, type 1 diabetes patients had fewer insertions and more deleted nucleotides, which implies abnormalities in thymic rearrangement. Shorter templates might have been favored by PCR, but patient and control samples were amplified and corrected together, so both groups would have been affected equally by any skew. Naive, central memory and regulatory TCRB repertoires appeared to be more similar among patients than among healthy donors. In all four CD4+ subsets, TCRB CDR3 length was moderately but significantly shorter in type 1 diabetes patients.

The High Capacity cDNA Reverse Transcription Kit was used to reverse transcribe all of the isolated RNA, meaning that expressed TCRB transcripts were what got sequenced. Naive, central memory and regulatory T cell samples underwent deep immunoSEQ sequencing, averaging around 4 million total reads per sample. Sorted cells were lysed in RLT buffer and RNA was extracted with DNase-treated RNeasy Micro or Mini kits, depending on cell number. Each cell subset was processed on its own to prevent cross-contamination, while patient and healthy donor samples were processed together. TCRB sequences were amplified from cDNA with the immunoSEQ multiplex PCR, producing 87-bp fragments spanning the CDR3 region. The amplicons were sequenced using the Illumina HiSeq platform. Per the authors' processing: PCR bias was corrected computationally using synthetic template baselines, and reads within Hamming distance 2 were collapsed, with unmergeable singletons discarded. By aligning reads against IMGT, V, D and J genes, CDR3 length, and insertions or deletions at six rearrangement sites were assigned. Within each subset, clonotype counts were normalized to sorted cell number, and only after that were true diversity and Gini coefficients computed with the tcR R package. The overlap coefficient, calculated on TCRB nucleotide sequences, was used to measure repertoire sharing. Out-of-frame TCRB sequences from naive cells were analyzed as a proxy for the pre-selection repertoire. TCRdb's version of the immuneACCESS table is confined to in-frame rearrangements and falls short of the full clone set. An unresolved V gene accounts for under half of the shortfall where checked; the remainder is of unknown origin. From that table come the V and J calls and clone size; the DNA was used to work out D and trimming. The sample profile shows about 370,000 clones; roughly 16% of them were found once. The top ten clonotypes cover about 0.018% of the sample.

With respect to this clone: This clone's antigen is unknown. No clone much larger than this one lies a single base away; base qualities are absent.

Each donor gave one peripheral blood draw, about 110 mL on average, collected into heparinised tubes. Using a panel that included CD45RO, CCR7, CD25, CD127, CD95 and CD27, naive, central memory, regulatory and stem cell-like memory CD4+ T cells were sorted on a BD FACSAria II. All sorted populations exceeded 98% purity. PBMCs were separated immediately by Lymphoprep density gradient centrifugation and were stained directly, without being cultured. So that batch effects would be minimized, each experiment stained and sorted samples in pairs, pairing one healthy donor with one patient. The V end loses 1 base and the J end loses 4 bases, and a stretch of 11 bases separates them. The germline V gene specifies MDHEN as CDR1 and SYDVKM as CDR2. The cysteine opens and the phenylalanine closes a CDR3 of 15 amino acids. Just the 45-base CDR3 DNA is kept, in frame starting at base 1.

This sequence was found in a woman in her late teens or twenties in good health. Sequencing used naive CD4+ T cells from blood. Reading the label with the study, this specimen's cell subset or site is: true naive CD4+ T cells. The chain is encoded by TRBV28 joined to TRBJ2-1; no D gene is confidently identified. CDR3 protein: CASSLFSSPYNEQFF. The DNA sequence is given as TGTGCCAGCAGTTTATTTTCTAGTCCTTACAATGAGCAGTTCTTC. Where the CDR3 stops, the reference TRBV28 and TRBJ2-1 genes take over; the full variable domain is DVKVTQSSRYLVKRTGEKVFLECVQDMDHENMFWYRQDPGLGLRLIYFSYDVKMKEKGDIPEGYSVSREKKERFSLILESASTNQTSMYLCASSLFSSPYNEQFFGPGTRLTVL.